Listed here is a single T cell receptor beta chain. What it binds is unknown. The data belong to a study of regulatory dendritic cells for organ transplantation. Sorted T cells were CFSE-labeled and cultured more than 4 days with allogeneic regulatory or mature dendritic cells at 1:10. Germline CDR1 reads LNHDA; CDR2 reads SQIVND (reference sequence). Trimming removed 6 bases from V and 7 bases from J, with 22 bases in between. CDR3 length: 17 residues. TCRdb's copy holds only in-frame clones and misses some; the assay was immunoSEQ multiplex PCR. The sample holds about 20,000 clones, more than 60% seen once.

The TCR sequence derives from a human donor in good health. The sequenced sample was memory CD4+ T cells from blood cultured with regulatory dendritic cells. Subset specified: CD45RO+ memory T cells. J is TRBJ1-6 and V is TRBV19; D not certain. In DNA, the CDR3 is TGTGCCAGTAGGAGACCGGACGCCGGGTTGGGGAATTCACCCCTCCACTTT. Translating it yields CASRRPDAGLGNSPLHF.